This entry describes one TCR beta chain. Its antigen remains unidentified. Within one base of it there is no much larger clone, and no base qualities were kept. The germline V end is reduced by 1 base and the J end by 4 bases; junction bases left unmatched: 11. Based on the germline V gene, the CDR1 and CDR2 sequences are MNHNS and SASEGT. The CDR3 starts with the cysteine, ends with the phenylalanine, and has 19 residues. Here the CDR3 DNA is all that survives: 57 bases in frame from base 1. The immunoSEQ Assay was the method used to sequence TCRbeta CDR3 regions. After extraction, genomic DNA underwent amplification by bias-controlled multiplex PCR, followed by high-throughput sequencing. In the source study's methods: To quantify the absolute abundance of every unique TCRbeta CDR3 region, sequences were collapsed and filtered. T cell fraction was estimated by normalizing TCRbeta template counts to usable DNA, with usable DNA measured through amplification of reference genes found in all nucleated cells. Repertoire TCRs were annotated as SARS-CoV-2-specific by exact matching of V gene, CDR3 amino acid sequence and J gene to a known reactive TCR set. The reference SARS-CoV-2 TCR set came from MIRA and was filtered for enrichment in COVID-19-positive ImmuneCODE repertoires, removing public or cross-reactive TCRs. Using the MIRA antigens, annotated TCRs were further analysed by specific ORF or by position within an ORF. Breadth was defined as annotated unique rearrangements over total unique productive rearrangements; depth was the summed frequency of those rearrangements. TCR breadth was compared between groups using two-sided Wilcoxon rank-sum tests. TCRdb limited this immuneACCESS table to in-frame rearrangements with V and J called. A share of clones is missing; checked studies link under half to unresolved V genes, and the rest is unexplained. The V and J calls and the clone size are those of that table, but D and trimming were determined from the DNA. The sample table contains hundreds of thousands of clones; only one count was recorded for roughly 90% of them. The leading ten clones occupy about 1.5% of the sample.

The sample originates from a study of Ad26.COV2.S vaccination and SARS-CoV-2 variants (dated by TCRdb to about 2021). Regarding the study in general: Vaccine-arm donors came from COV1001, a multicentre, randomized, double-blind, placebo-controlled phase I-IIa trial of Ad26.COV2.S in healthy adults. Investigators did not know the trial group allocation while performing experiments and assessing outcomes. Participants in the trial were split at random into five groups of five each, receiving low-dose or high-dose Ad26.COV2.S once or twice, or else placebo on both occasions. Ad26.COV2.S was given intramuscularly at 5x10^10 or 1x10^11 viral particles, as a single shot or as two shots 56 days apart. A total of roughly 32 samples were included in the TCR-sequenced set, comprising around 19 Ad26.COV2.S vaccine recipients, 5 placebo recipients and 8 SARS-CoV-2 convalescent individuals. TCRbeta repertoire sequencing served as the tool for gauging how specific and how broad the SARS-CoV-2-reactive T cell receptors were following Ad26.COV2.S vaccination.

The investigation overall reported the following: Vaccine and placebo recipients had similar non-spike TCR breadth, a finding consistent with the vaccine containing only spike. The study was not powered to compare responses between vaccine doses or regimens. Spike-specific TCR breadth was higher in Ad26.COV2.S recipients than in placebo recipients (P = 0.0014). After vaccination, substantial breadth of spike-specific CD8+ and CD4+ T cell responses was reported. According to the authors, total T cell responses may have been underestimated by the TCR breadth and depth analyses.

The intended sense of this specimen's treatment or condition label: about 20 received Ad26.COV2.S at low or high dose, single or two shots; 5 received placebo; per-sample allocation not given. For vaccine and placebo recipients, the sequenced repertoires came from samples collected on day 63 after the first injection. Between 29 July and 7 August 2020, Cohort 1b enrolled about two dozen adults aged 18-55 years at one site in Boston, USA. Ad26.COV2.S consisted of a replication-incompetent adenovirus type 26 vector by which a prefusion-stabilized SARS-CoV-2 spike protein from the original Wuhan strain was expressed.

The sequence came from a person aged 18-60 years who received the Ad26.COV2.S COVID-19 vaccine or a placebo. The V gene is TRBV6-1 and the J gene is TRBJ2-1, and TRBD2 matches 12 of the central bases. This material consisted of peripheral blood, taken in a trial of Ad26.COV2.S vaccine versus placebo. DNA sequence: TGTGCCAGCAGTGAAGAGTCCACCCGACTAGCGGGAGTGTACAATGAGCAGTTCTTC. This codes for CASSEESTRLAGVYNEQFF.